Each of the 10 T cell receptor beta chains below was sequenced from the same sample in a study of T cell responses to AZD1222 COVID-19 vaccine. The protocol was immunoSEQ multiplex PCR, while the TCRdb copy is restricted to in-frame clones and leaves out a portion. In the table there are roughly 100,000 clones, 90% to 95% of which are singletons. The sample was peripheral blood, taken on day 0 of AZD1222 vaccination. The receptor source for this set is an adult in good health.

The chain employs TRBV28 and TRBJ1-2; no firm D call. CDR1 MDHEN and CDR2 SYDVKM come from the germline V gene. The CDR3 length is 11 residues. The V gene lost 6 bases and the J gene lost 7 bases, with 9 bases spanning the gap. The CDR3 here is CASRSRVGYTF. The CDR3 nucleotides read TGTGCCAGCAGATCCCGGGTTGGCTACACCTTC.

This chain joins TRBV11-2 and TRBJ1-4, with no clear D. The CDR3 is 13 amino acids. V lost 1 base to trimming and J lost 6 bases, with 6 bases between them. CDR1 SGHAT and CDR2 FQNNGV come from the germline V gene. The DNA for the CDR3 is TGTGCCAGCAGCTTAGGGACCCATGAAAAACTGTTTTTT. This gives the protein CASSLGTHEKLFF.

This sequence joins TRBV7-2 and TRBJ2-7; 11 positions agree with TRBD2. There are 15 residues in the CDR3. The V gene end was trimmed by 1 base and the J gene end by 5 bases; junction bases not matched to a gene: 4. From germline, CDR1 is SGHTA and CDR2 FQGNSA. CDR3 sequence reads: CASSLVAGGPHEQYF. CDR3 coding DNA: TGTGCCAGCAGCTTAGTAGCGGGGGGGCCCCACGAGCAGTACTTC. Based on the CDR3 plus reference TRBV7-2 and TRBJ2-7, the full variable domain is GAGVSQSPSNKVTEKGKDVELRCDPISGHTALYWYRQSLGQGLEFLIYFQGNSAPDKSGLPSDRFSAERTGGSVSTLTIQRTQQEDSAVYLCASSLVAGGPHEQYFGPGTRLTVT.

Concerning this clone itself: A read error may account for a junction end that differs from germline. The chain is built from TRBV19 and TRBJ1-1; no definite D call. Germline assignment: CDR1 LNHDA and CDR2 SQIVND (reference sequence). This CDR3 is 11 amino acids long. The DNA for the CDR3 is TGTGCCAGTCGTATCACCACTGAAGCTTTCTTT. Translated: CASRITTEAFF.

The chain links TRBV6-5 to TRBJ1-5; 7 bases are shared with TRBD1. This CDR3 contains 14 residues. CDR1 and CDR2 (germline): MNHEY, SVGAGI. Losses at the gene ends were 6 bases for V and 9 bases for J; bases not matched to a gene: 11. The CDR3 DNA follows: TGTGCCAGCAGCTACAGGGGCGCAGAAAGGCCCCAGCATTTT. Translated: CASSYRGAERPQHF.

This clone was counted between two and nine times. This chain connects TRBV19 to TRBJ2-3, with D hard to call. This CDR3 has 14 amino acids. CDR1 and CDR2 from the germline V gene are LNHDA and SQIVND (reference sequence). With 6 bases removed from V and 0 bases from J, the gap between germline ends came to 10 bases. CDR3 nucleotide sequence: TGTGCCAGTAGGTTTGGCCTTAGCACAGATACGCAGTATTTT. Its translation is CASRFGLSTDTQYF.

The rearrangement links TRBV24-1 to TRBJ1-1, with TRBD1 matching 7 bases. CDR1 is KGHDR and CDR2 is SFDVKD in the germline V gene. CDR3 length equals 16 residues. Trimming cost V 3 bases and J 7 bases; bases outside gene matches: 13. CDR3 residues: CATSDRGPQGEGEAFF. For the CDR3, the DNA is TGTGCCACCAGTGATCGAGGCCCCCAGGGGGAAGGTGAAGCTTTCTTT.

The chain uses TRBV11-2 and TRBJ1-2; D possibly corresponds to TRBD1 (5 bases). V was clipped by 4 bases and J by 8 bases, with 8 bases between them. The CDR3 is 11 amino acids. Looked up from germline, CDR1 is SGHAT and CDR2 is FQNNGV. The CDR3: CASSSNRGYTF. As DNA, the CDR3 is TGTGCCAGCAGCTCGAACAGGGGCTACACCTTC.

The chain combines TRBV9 with TRBJ2-7; 8 bases align to TRBD1. The CDR3 is made up of 14 amino acids. The junction had 7 bases not matched to a gene; V was cut back by 4 bases and J by 4 bases. In germline, CDR1 is SGDLS, CDR2 YYNGEE. CDR3 nucleotide sequence: TGTGCCAGCAGCCCCCAGGGGGCCCTATACGAGCAGTACTTC. This encodes CASSPQGALYEQYF.

V usage is TRBV4-1 and J usage is TRBJ1-1; D is perhaps TRBD1 (5 bases). Germline V lookup: CDR1 MGHRA, CDR2 YSYEKL. This CDR3 comprises 14 residues. V lost 4 bases, J lost 1 base, and 10 bases lay in between. CDR3 in amino acids: CASSPGPGNTEAFF. The CDR3 DNA follows: TGCGCCAGCAGCCCAGGGCCGGGGAACACTGAAGCTTTCTTT.